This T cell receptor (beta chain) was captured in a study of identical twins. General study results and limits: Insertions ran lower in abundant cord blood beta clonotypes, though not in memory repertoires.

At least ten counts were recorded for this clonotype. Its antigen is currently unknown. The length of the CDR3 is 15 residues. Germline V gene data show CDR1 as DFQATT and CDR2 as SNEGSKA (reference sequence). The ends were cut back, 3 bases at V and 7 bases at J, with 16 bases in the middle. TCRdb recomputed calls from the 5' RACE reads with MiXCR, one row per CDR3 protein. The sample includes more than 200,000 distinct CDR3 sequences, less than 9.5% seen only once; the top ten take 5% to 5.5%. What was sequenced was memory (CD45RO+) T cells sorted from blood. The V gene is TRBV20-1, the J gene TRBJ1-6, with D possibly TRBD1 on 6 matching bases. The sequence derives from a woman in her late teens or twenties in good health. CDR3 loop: CSASPTGSLNSPLHF. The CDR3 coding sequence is TGCAGTGCTAGCCCGACAGGTTCTCTAAATTCACCCCTCCACTTT.